The 5 T cell receptor beta chains below all came from one sample that was sequenced in a study of blood T cell repertoires in COVID-19. The data were produced by immunoSEQ multiplex PCR, yet TCRdb's version contains in-frame clones alone and is incomplete. Here the sample spans about 72,000 clones, about four fifths being singletons. The material sequenced was peripheral blood. These receptors all stem from a human donor in a cohort sampled during active COVID-19.

This clone was counted between two and nine times. The V and J genes are TRBV12-5 and TRBJ2-7, with unresolved D. Germline CDR1 LGHNT, CDR2 FRNRAP. There are 13 residues in the CDR3. Trimming removed 4 bases from V and 1 base from J, with 8 bases in between. The CDR3 coding sequence is TGTGCTAGTGGTTCACTCCCTTCCTACGAGCAGTACTTC. Amino acids: CASGSLPSYEQYF.

On this clone: The same CDR3 also results from other DNA sequences found in this sample. The chain is built from TRBV7-9 and TRBJ2-7; D uncertain. The V gene's germline CDR1 is SEHNR and CDR2 FQNEAQ (reference sequence). V lost 0 bases and J lost 4, with 7 bases in between. The CDR3 has 13 residues. The CDR3 protein is CASSLAPGYEQYF. For the CDR3, the DNA is TGTGCCAGCAGCTTAGCGCCCGGGTACGAGCAGTACTTC.

This chain uses TRBV4-1 with TRBJ2-1, with 10 bases aligning to TRBD1. Germline V lookup: CDR1 MGHRA, CDR2 YSYEKL. This CDR3 spans 16 amino acids. V gave up 5 bases and J gave up 4 bases; unmatched junction bases: 8. The CDR3 bases are TGCGCCAGCAGCGACCTGACAGGGGGCTGGTACAATGAGCAGTTCTTC. Amino acids: CASSDLTGGWYNEQFF.

The J gene is TRBJ2-7, the V gene TRBV5-6, with 7 nucleotides matching TRBD2. V trimming: 3 bases; J trimming: 4 bases; junction bases outside the gene matches: 4. The CDR3 consists of 13 residues. CDR1 SGHDT and CDR2 YYEEEE come from the germline V gene. The CDR3 nucleotides read TGTGCCAGCAGCTGGGGGGGATCGTACGAGCAGTACTTC. Protein product: CASSWGGSYEQYF.

V is TRBV7-2 and J is TRBJ2-7; TRBD1 aligns across 8 bases. The germline CDR1 and CDR2 sequences are SGHTA and FQGNSA. V dropped 1 base and J dropped 2; count of bases not matched to a gene: 4. The CDR3 contains 15 residues. CDR3 DNA: TGTGCCAGCAGCTTAGATTACAGGGGGACCTACGAGCAGTACTTC. Translation: CASSLDYRGTYEQYF. Variable domain in full (rest from reference TRBV7-2 and TRBJ2-7): GAGVSQSPSNKVTEKGKDVELRCDPISGHTALYWYRQSLGQGLEFLIYFQGNSAPDKSGLPSDRFSAERTGGSVSTLTIQRTQQEDSAVYLCASSLDYRGTYEQYFGPGTRLTVT.